Below, 26 T cell receptor beta chains from the same sample are listed, as sequenced in a study of radiation and T cells in renal cell carcinoma. Time point defined: baseline pretreatment blood. Indicated treatment: 15 Gy SBRT to primary tumor, nephrectomy 4 weeks later. TCRdb keeps only in-frame clones here, not all; method: immunoSEQ multiplex PCR. The data show 110,000 to 150,000 clones, approximately 82% seen once. Sequenced here: blood, sampled from a patient whose treatment included radiotherapy and nephrectomy. The receptors shown here come from a woman between 45 and 65 years old with renal cell carcinoma.

The chain employs TRBV7-8 and TRBJ1-1, with 7 bases fitting TRBD1. This CDR3 comprises 14 residues. Germline V CDR1 and CDR2: SGHVS, FQNEAQ. V trimming: 0 bases; J trimming: 4 bases; junction bases outside the gene matches: 2. CDR3 amino acids: CASSLATGTTEAFF. The CDR3 DNA sequence: TGTGCCAGCAGCTTAGCGACAGGGACCACTGAAGCTTTCTTT. Variable domain in full (rest from reference TRBV7-8 and TRBJ1-1): GAGVSQSPRYKVAKRGQDVALRCDPISGHVSLFWYQQALGQGPEFLTYFQNEAQLDKSGLPSDRFFAERPEGSVSTLKIQRTQQEDSAVYLCASSLATGTTEAFFGQGTRLTVV.

The chain links TRBV25-1 to TRBJ2-3, with 8 bases matching TRBD1. The germline CDR1 and CDR2 sequences are MGHDK and SYGVNS. After removal of 4 bases from V and 3 bases from J, the junction contained 3 bases not matched to a gene. The CDR3 runs to 14 residues. The CDR3 spells CASSGTGLTDTQYF. The DNA of the CDR3 is TGTGCCAGCAGTGGGACAGGGCTTACAGATACGCAGTATTTT.

The V call is TRBV4-2, the J call TRBJ2-7, with D perhaps TRBD1 (5 bases). The CDR3 has 16 amino acids. Germline assignment: CDR1 LGHNA and CDR2 YNFKEQ. The V gene lost 0 bases and the J gene lost 3 bases, with 15 bases spanning the gap. The CDR3 region is CASSQDYRNEVYEQYF. Here the CDR3 DNA reads TGTGCCAGCAGCCAAGATTACAGGAACGAGGTCTACGAGCAGTACTTC.

The chain employs TRBV19 and TRBJ2-1, with 13 bases aligning to TRBD2. CDR3 size: 18 residues. V was clipped by 3 bases and J by 0 bases; unmatched bases: 5. The germline gives CDR1 LNHDA, CDR2 SQIVND (reference sequence). The CDR3 nucleotides read TGTGCCAGTAGTATGTCCCGGACTAGCGGGAGCTCCTACAATGAGCAGTTCTTC. Translating gives CASSMSRTSGSSYNEQFF.

The J gene is TRBJ2-1, the V gene TRBV5-4; possible D gene TRBD2, 6 bases. Germline V gene lookup returns CDR1 SGHNT and CDR2 YYREEE (reference sequence). CDR3 length: 14 residues. Trimming removed 3 bases at V and 8 bases at J, with 15 bases between. CDR3 sequence: CASSYRTGVDEQFF. CDR3 coding DNA: TGTGCCAGCAGCTACAGGACGGGGGTCGATGAGCAGTTCTTC.

The table lists this clone with a few counts. This chain links TRBV27 with TRBJ1-5, with no clear D. V dropped 5 bases and J dropped 6 bases, with 8 bases sitting between them. Germline CDR1 and CDR2: MNHEY and SMNVEV (reference sequence). The CDR3 contains 12 residues. The CDR3 DNA reads as TGTGCCAGCAGTCCCTCGGGTCAGCCCCAGCATTTT. Amino acids: CASSPSGQPQHF.

The V gene is TRBV5-1, the J gene TRBJ1-2; 7 nucleotides agree with TRBD1. CDR1 is SGHRS and CDR2 is YFSETQ in the germline V gene. V shed 0 bases, J shed 6 bases, and the junction held 5 bases outside the gene matches. CDR3 length equals 14 residues. DNA of the CDR3: TGCGCCAGCAGCTTGGGGCAGGGGGTGGATGGCTACACCTTC. It is translated as CASSLGQGVDGYTF. The entire variable domain, with the rest obtained from reference TRBV5-1 and TRBJ1-2, is as follows: KAGVTQTPRYLIKTRGQQVTLSCSPISGHRSVSWYQQTPGQGLQFLFEYFSETQRNKGNFPGRFSGRQFSNSRSEMNVSTLELGDSALYLCASSLGQGVDGYTFGSGTRLTVV.

The chain uses TRBV19 and TRBJ2-3, with TRBD1 as a possible D gene (5 bases). The CDR3 spans 13 residues. The germline CDR1 and CDR2 sequences are LNHDA and SQIVND (reference sequence). Trimming shortened V by 10 bases and J by 2 bases, and 13 bases separated the two germline ends. The CDR3 spells CATGRTSTDTQYF. The CDR3 bases are TGTGCCACGGGTCGGACATCCACAGATACGCAGTATTTT.

The chain links TRBV19 to TRBJ2-7; 9 nucleotides align to TRBD1. V was clipped by 3 bases and J by 0 bases; unmatched bases: 3. The CDR3 spans 15 residues. The germline V gene has CDR1 LNHDA and CDR2 SQIVND (reference sequence). This CDR3 reads CASSMGTGISYEQYF. The CDR3 nucleotides read TGTGCCAGTAGTATGGGGACAGGGATCTCCTACGAGCAGTACTTC.

The chain links TRBV5-1 to TRBJ2-1, with 11 nucleotides matching TRBD2. The length of the CDR3 is 15 residues. The germline V gene has CDR1 SGHRS and CDR2 YFSETQ. J gave up 7 bases and V 0 bases, and 3 bases lay outside the gene matches. The CDR3 nucleotides are TGCGCCAGCAGCTTGGTAGCGGGAGGGCCAAATGAGCAGTTCTTC. Translating it yields CASSLVAGGPNEQFF.

The chain uses TRBV5-1 and TRBJ2-2; a possible D gene is TRBD2 (5 bases). Deletions cut 0 bases from V and 4 bases from J, with 13 bases between. Germline CDR1 is SGHRS and CDR2 is YFSETQ. The CDR3 has 16 residues. The CDR3 bases are TGCGCCAGCAGCTTGGGAGGCGGGTTGAGCACCGGGGAGCTGTTTTTT. It codes for CASSLGGGLSTGELFF.

The chain uses TRBV5-4 and TRBJ2-1; possibly TRBD1 or TRBD2 for D (5 bases each). The germline V gene has CDR1 SGHNT and CDR2 YYREEE (reference sequence). The ends were cut back, 1 base at V and 7 bases at J, with 12 bases in the middle. The CDR3 loop spans 14 amino acids. The DNA for the CDR3 is TGTGCCAGCAGCTTGCCAGGGAGAACGAATGAGCAGTTCTTC. Its translation is CASSLPGRTNEQFF. Looking up the rest from reference TRBV5-4 and TRBJ2-1 gives the full variable domain: ETGVTQSPTHLIKTRGQQVTLRCSSQSGHNTVSWYQQALGQGPQFIFQYYREEENGRGNFPPRFSGLQFPNYSSELNVNALELDDSALYLCASSLPGRTNEQFFGPGTRLTVL.

J is TRBJ2-5 and V is TRBV7-2; TRBD2 is a possible D gene (5 bases). Germline V gives CDR1 SGHTA, CDR2 FQGNSA. Trimming pared 4 bases from V and 2 bases from J, leaving 14 bases between. The CDR3 covers 15 residues. This CDR3 is CASSSASGSQETQYF. The CDR3 DNA sequence: TGTGCCAGCAGCTCGGCCAGTGGGAGTCAAGAGACCCAGTACTTC.

The rearrangement joins TRBV27 to TRBJ2-1; D remains unclear. CDR3 length equals 11 residues. Trimming stripped 10 bases from V and 7 bases from J, with 11 bases between. From germline, CDR1 is MNHEY and CDR2 SMNVEV (reference sequence). The CDR3 region has the DNA TGTGCCATCCTCACCCGGAATGAGCAGTTCTTC. It specifies CAILTRNEQFF.

The chain uses TRBV5-6 and TRBJ1-1, with D maybe TRBD1 (5 bases). CDR3 size: 13 residues. Germline V gene sequence: CDR1 SGHDT, CDR2 YYEEEE. Trimming pared 4 bases from V and 7 bases from J, leaving 14 bases between. The CDR3 coding sequence is TGTGCCAGCAGCCCCCCTACAGGTTATGAAGCTTTCTTT. Its translation is CASSPPTGYEAFF.

This clone was seen a handful of times. The chain combines TRBV19 with TRBJ1-1; 10 bases align to TRBD1. The CDR3 contains 15 residues. Per germline, CDR1 LNHDA and CDR2 SQIVND (reference sequence). J was trimmed by 4 bases and V by 5 bases; bases with no gene match: 7. The CDR3, as DNA: TGTGCCAGTAGTTTCCCCGGGACAGGGGTCACTGAAGCTTTCTTT. It translates to CASSFPGTGVTEAFF.

This clone was detected a few times. CDR3 loop: CSVPADRVNTEAFF. The CDR3, as DNA: TGCAGCGTTCCCGCCGATCGGGTGAACACTGAAGCTTTCTTT. This sequence joins TRBV29-1 and TRBJ1-1; D is unresolved. Germline V gene sequence: CDR1 SQVTM, CDR2 ANQGSEA. The CDR3 totals 14 residues. V was pared by 5 bases and J by 0 bases, with 13 bases between.

This clone was counted once. This chain connects TRBV5-6 to TRBJ1-2, with D uncertain. The CDR3 has 16 residues. Trimming removed 0 bases at V and 8 bases at J, with 20 bases between. Germline values: CDR1 SGHDT, CDR2 YYEEEE. CDR3 residues: CASSLDIKGGLGGYTF. CDR3 coding DNA: TGTGCCAGCAGCTTGGACATTAAGGGAGGATTGGGGGGCTACACCTTC.

The rearrangement uses TRBV5-1 and TRBJ2-1; 8 bases match TRBD2. Germline CDR1 SGHRS, CDR2 YFSETQ. J gave up 11 bases and V 0 bases, and 13 bases lay outside the gene matches. The length of the CDR3 is 16 residues. The CDR3 is CASSLEAGLEWSKQFF. CDR3 nucleotide sequence: TGCGCCAGCAGCTTGGAGGCGGGACTAGAGTGGAGTAAGCAGTTCTTC.

The CDR3 bases are TGTGCCAGCAGCTTCCAGGGAATCAACGAGCAGTACTTC. As protein: CASSFQGINEQYF. The chain carries TRBV7-2 and TRBJ2-7; TRBD1 might be the D (5 bases). V lost 3 bases and J 5 bases, leaving 11 bases between the germline ends. The CDR3 has 13 residues. From germline, CDR1 is SGHTA and CDR2 FQGNSA.

This clone has just a few counts. The chain combines TRBV7-2 with TRBJ1-3; no clear D gene. V lost 1 base, J lost 8 bases, and 9 bases lay in between. This CDR3 comprises 13 residues. The germline CDR1 and CDR2 sequences are SGHTA and FQGNSA. The CDR3: CASSLVSRDTIYF. The CDR3 nucleotides are TGTGCCAGCAGCTTAGTGTCTCGGGACACCATATATTTT.

The rearrangement joins TRBV5-6 to TRBJ2-3; 12 positions agree with TRBD1. The V segment lost 2 bases and the J segment 5 bases; nucleotides outside the gene matches: 6. Germline values: CDR1 SGHDT, CDR2 YYEEEE. The CDR3 has 16 amino acids. The CDR3 nucleotides are TGTGCCAGCAGCTTCCGGGACAGGGGGCATGGAGATACGCAGTATTTT. Translation: CASSFRDRGHGDTQYF.

Here the CDR3 reads CASSREAEAFF. In DNA, the CDR3 is TGTGCCAGCAGCCGAGAGGCTGAAGCTTTCTTT. The chain recombines TRBV5-6 with TRBJ1-1; D gene ambiguous. V lost 4 bases to trimming and J lost 6 bases, with 7 bases between them. Per germline, CDR1 SGHDT and CDR2 YYEEEE. This CDR3 is 11 amino acids long. Together with reference TRBV5-6 and TRBJ1-1, the CDR3 gives the full variable domain: DAGVTQSPTHLIKTRGQQVTLRCSPKSGHDTVSWYQQALGQGPQFIFQYYEEEERQRGNFPDRFSGHQFPNYSSELNVNALLLGDSALYLCASSREAEAFFGQGTRLTVV.

Here the CDR3 reads CASEQRKGYTF. For the CDR3, the DNA is TGTGCCTCGGAACAGCGAAAAGGCTACACCTTC. The V call is TRBV19, the J call TRBJ1-2; D is unresolved. Trimming took 11 bases from V and 8 from J, leaving 15 bases between them. The V gene's germline CDR1 is LNHDA and CDR2 SQIVND (reference sequence). The CDR3 covers 11 residues. Combining the CDR3 with reference TRBV19 and TRBJ1-2 gives the whole variable domain DGGITQSPKYLFRKEGQNVTLSCEQNLNHDAMYWYRQDPGQGLRLIYYSQIVNDFQKGDIAEGYSVSREKKESFPLTVTSAQKNPTAFYLCASEQRKGYTFGSGTRLTVV.

This clone is a singleton in its sample. The gene calls are TRBV5-4 and TRBJ2-7, with 13 positions matching TRBD2. In germline, CDR1 is SGHNT, CDR2 YYREEE (reference sequence). J lost 2 bases, V lost 3 bases, and 5 bases had no gene match. The CDR3 extends over 16 amino acids. This CDR3 reads CASSSWTSGRPYEQYF. In DNA form, the CDR3 reads TGTGCCAGCAGCTCTTGGACTAGCGGGAGACCCTACGAGCAGTACTTC.

The chain links TRBV5-1 to TRBJ2-5; 12 bases match TRBD2. Near its end, the DNA agrees better with TRBJ2-7, so the J call may be wrong. CDR3 size: 16 residues. Per the germline V gene, CDR1 is SGHRS and CDR2 is YFSETQ. CDR3 region: CASSLALAGGFYEQYF. The CDR3 DNA follows: TGCGCCAGCAGCTTGGCACTAGCGGGGGGTTTCTACGAGCAGTACTTC.